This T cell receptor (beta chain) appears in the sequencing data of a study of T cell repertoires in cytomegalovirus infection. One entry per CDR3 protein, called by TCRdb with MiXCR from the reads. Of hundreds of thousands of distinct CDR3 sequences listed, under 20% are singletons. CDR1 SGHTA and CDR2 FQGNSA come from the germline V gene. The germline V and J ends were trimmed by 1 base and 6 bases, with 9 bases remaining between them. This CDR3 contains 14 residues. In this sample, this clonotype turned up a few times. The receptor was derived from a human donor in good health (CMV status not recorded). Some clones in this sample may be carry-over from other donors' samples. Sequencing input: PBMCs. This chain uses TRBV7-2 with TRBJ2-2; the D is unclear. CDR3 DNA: TGTGCCAGCAGCTTAGGTGGGCATTCCGGGGAGCTGTTTTTT. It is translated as CASSLGGHSGELFF.